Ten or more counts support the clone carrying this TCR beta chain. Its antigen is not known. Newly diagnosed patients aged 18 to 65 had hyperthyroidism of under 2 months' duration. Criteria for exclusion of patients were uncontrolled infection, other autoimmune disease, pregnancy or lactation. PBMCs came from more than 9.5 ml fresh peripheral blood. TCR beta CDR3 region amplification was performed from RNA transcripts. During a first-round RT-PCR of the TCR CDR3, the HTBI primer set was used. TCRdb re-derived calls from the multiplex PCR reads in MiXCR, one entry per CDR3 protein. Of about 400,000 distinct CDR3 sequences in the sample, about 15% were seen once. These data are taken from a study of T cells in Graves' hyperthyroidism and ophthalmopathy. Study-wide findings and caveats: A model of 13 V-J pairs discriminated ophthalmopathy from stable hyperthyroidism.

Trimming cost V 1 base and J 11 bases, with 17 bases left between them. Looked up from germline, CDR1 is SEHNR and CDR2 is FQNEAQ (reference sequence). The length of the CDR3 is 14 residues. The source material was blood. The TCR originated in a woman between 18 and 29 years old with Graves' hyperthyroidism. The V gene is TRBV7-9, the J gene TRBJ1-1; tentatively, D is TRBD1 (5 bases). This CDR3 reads CASSLVRQSKGAFF. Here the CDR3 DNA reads TGTGCCAGCAGCTTAGTTAGACAGTCTAAGGGGGCTTTCTTT.